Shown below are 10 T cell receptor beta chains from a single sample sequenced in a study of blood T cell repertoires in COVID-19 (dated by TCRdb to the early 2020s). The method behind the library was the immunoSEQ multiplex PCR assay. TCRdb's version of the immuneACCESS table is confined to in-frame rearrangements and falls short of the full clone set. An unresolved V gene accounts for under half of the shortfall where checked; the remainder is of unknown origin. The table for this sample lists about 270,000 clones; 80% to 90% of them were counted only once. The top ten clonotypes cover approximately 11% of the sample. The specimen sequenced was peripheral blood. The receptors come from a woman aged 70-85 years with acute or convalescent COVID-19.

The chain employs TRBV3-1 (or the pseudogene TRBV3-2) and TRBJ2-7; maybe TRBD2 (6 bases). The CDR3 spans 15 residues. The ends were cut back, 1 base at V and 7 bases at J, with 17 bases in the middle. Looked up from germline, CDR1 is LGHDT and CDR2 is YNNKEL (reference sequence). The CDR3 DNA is TGTGCCAGCAGCCAAGGGCGGGGTTCAGCTGGGGAGCAGTACTTC. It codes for CASSQGRGSAGEQYF.

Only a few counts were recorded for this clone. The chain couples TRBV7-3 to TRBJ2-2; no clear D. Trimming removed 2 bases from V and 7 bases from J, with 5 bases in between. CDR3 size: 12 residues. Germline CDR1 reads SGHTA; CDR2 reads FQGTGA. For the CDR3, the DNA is TGTGCCAGCAGCTTACTACTCGGGGAGCTGTTTTTT. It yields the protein CASSLLLGELFF.

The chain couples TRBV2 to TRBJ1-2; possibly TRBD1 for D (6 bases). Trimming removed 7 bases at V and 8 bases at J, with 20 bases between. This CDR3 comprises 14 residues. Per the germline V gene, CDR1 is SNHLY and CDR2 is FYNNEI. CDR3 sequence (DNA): TGTGCCAGCACCGGAGCAGGGGTGGATAACGGCTACACCTTC. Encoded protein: CASTGAGVDNGYTF.

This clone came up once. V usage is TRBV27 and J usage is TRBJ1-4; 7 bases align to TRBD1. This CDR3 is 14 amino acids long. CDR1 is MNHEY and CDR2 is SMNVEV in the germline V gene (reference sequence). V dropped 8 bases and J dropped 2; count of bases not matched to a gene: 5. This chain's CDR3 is CASGRQGTNEKLFF. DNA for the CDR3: TGTGCCAGCGGAAGACAGGGTACTAATGAAAAACTGTTTTTT.

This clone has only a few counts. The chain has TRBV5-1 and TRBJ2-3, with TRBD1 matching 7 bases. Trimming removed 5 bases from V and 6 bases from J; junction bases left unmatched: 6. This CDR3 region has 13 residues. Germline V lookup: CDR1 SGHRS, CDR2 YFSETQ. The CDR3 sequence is CASSLQGPDTQYF. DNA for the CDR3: TGCGCCAGCAGTTTACAGGGGCCTGATACGCAGTATTTT.

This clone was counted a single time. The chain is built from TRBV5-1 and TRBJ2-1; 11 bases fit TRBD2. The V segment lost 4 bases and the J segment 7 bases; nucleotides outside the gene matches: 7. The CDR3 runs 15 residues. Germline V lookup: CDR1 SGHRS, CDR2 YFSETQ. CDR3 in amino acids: CASSPVAGGTNEQFF. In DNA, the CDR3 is TGCGCCAGCAGCCCGGTAGCGGGGGGGACGAATGAGCAGTTCTTC.

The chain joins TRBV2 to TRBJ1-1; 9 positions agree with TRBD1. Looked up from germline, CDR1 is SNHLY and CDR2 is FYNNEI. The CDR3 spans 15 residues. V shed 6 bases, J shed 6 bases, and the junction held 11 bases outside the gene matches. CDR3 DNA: TGTGCCAGCAGCTACTTTAGGGACAGGGCAGCTGAAGCTTTCTTT. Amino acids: CASSYFRDRAAEAFF.

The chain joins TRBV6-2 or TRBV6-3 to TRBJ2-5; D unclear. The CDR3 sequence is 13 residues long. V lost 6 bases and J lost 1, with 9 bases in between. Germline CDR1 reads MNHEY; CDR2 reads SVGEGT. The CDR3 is CASSSTRQETQYF. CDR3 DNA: TGTGCCAGCAGCTCCACTCGCCAAGAGACCCAGTACTTC.

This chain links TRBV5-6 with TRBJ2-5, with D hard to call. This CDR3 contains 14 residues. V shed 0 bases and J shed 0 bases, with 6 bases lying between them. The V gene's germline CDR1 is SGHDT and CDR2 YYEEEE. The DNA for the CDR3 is TGTGCCAGCAGCTTGGGCACAAACCAAGAGACCCAGTACTTC. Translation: CASSLGTNQETQYF.

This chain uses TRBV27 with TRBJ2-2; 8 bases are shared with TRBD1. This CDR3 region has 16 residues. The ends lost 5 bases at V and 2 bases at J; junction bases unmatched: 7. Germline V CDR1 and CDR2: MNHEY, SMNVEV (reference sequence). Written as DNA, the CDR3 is TGTGCCAGCAGTCTCTCGGGACAGGTTAACACCGGGGAGCTGTTTTTT. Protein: CASSLSGQVNTGELFF.